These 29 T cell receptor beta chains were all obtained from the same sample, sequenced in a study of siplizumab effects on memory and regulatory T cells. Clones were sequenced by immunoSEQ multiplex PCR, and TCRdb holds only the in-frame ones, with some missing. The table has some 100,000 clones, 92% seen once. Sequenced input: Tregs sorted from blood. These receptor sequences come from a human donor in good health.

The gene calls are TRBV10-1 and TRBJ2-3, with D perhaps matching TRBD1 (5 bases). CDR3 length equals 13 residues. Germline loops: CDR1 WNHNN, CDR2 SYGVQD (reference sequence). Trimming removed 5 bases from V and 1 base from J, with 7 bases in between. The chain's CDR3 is CASSQGGTDTQYF. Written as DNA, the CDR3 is TGCGCCAGCAGTCAAGGGGGCACAGATACGCAGTATTTT.

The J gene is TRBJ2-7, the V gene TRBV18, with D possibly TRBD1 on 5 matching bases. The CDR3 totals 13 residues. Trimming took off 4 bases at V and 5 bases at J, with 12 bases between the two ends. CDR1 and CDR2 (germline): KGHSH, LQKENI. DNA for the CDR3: TGTGCCAGCTCACGATCCCAAGGGGACGAGCAGTACTTC. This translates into CASSRSQGDEQYF.

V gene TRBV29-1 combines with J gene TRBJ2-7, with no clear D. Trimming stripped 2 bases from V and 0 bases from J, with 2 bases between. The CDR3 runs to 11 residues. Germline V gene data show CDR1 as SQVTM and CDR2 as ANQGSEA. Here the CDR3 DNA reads TGCAGCGTTGAAAACTCCTACGAGCAGTACTTC. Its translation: CSVENSYEQYF.

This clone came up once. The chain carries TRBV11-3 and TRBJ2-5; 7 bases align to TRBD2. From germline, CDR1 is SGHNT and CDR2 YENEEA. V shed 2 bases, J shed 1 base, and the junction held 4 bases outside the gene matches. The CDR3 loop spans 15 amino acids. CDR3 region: CASSLTSVRQETQYF. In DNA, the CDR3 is TGTGCCAGCAGCTTAACTAGCGTCCGCCAAGAGACCCAGTACTTC. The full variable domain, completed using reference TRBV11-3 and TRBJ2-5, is EAGVVQSPRYKIIEKKQPVAFWCNPISGHNTLYWYLQNLGQGPELLIRYENEEAVDDSQLPKDRFSAERLKGVDSTLKIQPAELGDSAVYLCASSLTSVRQETQYFGPGTRLLVL.

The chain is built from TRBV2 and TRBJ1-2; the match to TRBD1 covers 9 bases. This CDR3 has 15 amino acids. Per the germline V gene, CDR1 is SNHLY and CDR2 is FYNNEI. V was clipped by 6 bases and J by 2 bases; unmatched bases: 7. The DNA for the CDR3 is TGTGCCAGCAGAGCCGGGACAGGGTTAAACTATGGCTACACCTTC. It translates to CASRAGTGLNYGYTF.

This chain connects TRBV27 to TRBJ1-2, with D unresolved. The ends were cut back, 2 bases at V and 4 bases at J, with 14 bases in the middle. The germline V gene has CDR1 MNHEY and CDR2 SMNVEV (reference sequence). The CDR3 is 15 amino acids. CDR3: CASSLLSGDIYGYTF. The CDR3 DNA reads TGTGCCAGCAGTTTACTTTCAGGCGACATCTATGGCTACACCTTC.

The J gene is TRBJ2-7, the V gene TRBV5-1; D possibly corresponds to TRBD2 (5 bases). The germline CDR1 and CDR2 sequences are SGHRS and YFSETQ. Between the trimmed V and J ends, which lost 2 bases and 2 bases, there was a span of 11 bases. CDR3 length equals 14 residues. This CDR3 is CASSFAGSTYEQYF. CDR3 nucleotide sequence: TGCGCCAGCAGCTTTGCTGGGAGTACCTACGAGCAGTACTTC.

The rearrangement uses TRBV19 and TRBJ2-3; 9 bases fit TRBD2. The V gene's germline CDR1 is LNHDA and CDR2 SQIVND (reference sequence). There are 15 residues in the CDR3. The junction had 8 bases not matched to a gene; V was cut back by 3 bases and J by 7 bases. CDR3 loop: CASSIGLAGPYTQYF. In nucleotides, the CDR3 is TGTGCCAGTAGTATCGGGCTAGCGGGACCGTATACGCAGTATTTT.

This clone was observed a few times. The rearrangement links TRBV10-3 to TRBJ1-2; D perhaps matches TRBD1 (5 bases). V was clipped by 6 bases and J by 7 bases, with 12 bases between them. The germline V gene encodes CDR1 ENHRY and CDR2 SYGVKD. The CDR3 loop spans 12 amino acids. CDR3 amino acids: CAIRGTSAGYTF. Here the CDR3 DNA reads TGTGCCATCAGGGGGACCTCAGCTGGCTACACCTTC.

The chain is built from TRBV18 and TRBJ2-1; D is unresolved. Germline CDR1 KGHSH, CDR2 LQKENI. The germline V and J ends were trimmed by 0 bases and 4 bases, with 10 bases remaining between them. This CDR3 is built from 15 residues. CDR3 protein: CASSPPIFRYNEQFF. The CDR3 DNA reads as TGTGCCAGCTCACCACCGATTTTTAGGTACAATGAGCAGTTCTTC.

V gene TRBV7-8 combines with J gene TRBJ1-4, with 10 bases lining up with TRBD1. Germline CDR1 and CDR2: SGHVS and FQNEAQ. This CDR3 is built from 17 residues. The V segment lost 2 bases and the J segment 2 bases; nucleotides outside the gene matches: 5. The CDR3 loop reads CASSLRDRGITNEKLFF. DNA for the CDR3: TGTGCCAGCAGCTTAAGGGACAGGGGCATTACTAATGAAAAACTGTTTTTT.

CDR3 residues: CASSLGPGPGNTIYF. The DNA of the CDR3 is TGTGCCAGCAGCTTAGGGCCAGGGCCTGGAAACACCATATATTTT. V and J are TRBV7-8 and TRBJ1-3, with D maybe TRBD1 (5 bases). The V and J ends lost 1 base and 2 bases respectively, with 9 bases between them. CDR3 length equals 15 residues. CDR1 and CDR2 (germline): SGHVS, FQNEAQ.

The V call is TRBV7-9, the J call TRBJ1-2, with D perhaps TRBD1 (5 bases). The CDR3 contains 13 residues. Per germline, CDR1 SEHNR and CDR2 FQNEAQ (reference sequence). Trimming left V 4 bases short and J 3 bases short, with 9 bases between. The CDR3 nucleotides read TGTGCCAGCAGCTGGCGGGGGGACTATGGCTACACCTTC. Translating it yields CASSWRGDYGYTF.

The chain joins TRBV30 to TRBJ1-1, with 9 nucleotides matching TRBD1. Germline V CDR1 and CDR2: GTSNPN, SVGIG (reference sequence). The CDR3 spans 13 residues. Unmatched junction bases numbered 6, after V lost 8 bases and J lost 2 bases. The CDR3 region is CARRDRANTEAFF. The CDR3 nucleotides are TGTGCCAGAAGGGACAGGGCCAACACTGAAGCTTTCTTT.

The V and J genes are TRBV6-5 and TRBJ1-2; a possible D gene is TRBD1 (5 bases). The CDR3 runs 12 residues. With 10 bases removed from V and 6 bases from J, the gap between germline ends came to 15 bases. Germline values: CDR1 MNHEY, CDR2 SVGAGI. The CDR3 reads CATVRGQHGYTF. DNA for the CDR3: TGTGCCACCGTTAGGGGCCAACATGGCTACACCTTC.

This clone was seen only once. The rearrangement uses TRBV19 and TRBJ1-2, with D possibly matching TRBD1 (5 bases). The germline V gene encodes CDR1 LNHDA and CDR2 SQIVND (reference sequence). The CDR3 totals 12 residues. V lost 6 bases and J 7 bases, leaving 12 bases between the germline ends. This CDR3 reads CASSPPRAGYTF. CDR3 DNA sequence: TGTGCCAGTAGCCCCCCCAGGGCTGGCTACACCTTC.

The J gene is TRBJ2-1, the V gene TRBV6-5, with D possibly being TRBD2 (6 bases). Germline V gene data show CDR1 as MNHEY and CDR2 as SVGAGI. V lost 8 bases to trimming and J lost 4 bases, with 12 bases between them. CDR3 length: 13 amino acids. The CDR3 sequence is CASGRQGYNEQFF. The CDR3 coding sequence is TGTGCCAGCGGGAGGCAAGGGTACAATGAGCAGTTCTTC.

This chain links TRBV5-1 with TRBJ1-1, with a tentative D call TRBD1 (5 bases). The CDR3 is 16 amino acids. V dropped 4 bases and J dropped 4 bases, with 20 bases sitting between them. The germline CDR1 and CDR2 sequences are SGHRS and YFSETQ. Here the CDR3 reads CASSRQLGASGTEAFF. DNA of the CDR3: TGCGCCAGCAGCAGACAGTTAGGGGCCAGTGGCACTGAAGCTTTCTTT.

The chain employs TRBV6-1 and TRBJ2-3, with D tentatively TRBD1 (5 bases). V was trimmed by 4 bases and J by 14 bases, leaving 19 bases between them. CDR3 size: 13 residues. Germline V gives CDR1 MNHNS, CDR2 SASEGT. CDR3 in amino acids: CASSVSQEALGYF. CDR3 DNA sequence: TGTGCCAGCAGTGTATCACAGGAAGCACTGGGGTATTTT.

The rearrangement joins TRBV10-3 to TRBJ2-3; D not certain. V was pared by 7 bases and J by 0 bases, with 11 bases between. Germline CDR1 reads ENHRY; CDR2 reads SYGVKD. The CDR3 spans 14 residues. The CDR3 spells CAITSRLSTDTQYF. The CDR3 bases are TGTGCCATCACCTCCCGGCTTAGCACAGATACGCAGTATTTT.

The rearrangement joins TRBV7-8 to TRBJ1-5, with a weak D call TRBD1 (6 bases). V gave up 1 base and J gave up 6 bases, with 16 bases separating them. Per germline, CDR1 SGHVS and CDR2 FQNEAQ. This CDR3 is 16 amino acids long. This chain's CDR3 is CASSLGGAGGLQPQHF. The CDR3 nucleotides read TGTGCCAGCAGCTTAGGGGGGGCGGGCGGACTTCAGCCCCAGCATTTT.

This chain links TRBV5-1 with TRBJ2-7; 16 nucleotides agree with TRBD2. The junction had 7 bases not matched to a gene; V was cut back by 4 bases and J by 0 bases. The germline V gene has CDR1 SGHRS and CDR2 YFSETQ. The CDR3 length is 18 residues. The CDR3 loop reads CASSPGLAGGSFSYEQYF. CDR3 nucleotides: TGCGCCAGCAGCCCGGGACTAGCGGGAGGGAGTTTCTCCTACGAGCAGTACTTC.

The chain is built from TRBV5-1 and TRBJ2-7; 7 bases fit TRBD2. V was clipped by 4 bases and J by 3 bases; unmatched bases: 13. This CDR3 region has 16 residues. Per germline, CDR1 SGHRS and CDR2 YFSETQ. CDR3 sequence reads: CASSVGLDRRLYEQYF. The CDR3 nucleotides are TGCGCCAGCAGCGTAGGACTAGATCGGCGCCTCTACGAGCAGTACTTC. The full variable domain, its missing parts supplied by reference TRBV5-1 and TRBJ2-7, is KAGVTQTPRYLIKTRGQQVTLSCSPISGHRSVSWYQQTPGQGLQFLFEYFSETQRNKGNFPGRFSGRQFSNSRSEMNVSTLELGDSALYLCASSVGLDRRLYEQYFGPGTRLTVT.

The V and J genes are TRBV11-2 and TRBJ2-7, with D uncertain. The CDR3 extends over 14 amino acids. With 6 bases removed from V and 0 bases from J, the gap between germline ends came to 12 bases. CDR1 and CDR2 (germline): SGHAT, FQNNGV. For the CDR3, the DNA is TGTGCCAGCAGGGCCTCGGAGAGCTCCTACGAGCAGTACTTC. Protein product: CASRASESSYEQYF.

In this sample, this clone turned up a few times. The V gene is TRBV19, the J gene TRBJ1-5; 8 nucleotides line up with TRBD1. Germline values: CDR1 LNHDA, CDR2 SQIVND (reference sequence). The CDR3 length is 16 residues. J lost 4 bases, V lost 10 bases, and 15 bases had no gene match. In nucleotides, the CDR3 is TGTGCCACCCGGGGGCAGGGGGCTGGCAGAAATCAGCCCCAGCATTTT. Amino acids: CATRGQGAGRNQPQHF.

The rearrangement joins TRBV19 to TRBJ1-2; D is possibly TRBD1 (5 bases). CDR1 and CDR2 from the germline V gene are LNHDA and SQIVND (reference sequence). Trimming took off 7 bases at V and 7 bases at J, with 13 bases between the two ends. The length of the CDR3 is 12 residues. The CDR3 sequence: CASKGVLGGYTF. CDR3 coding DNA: TGTGCCAGTAAAGGGGTATTAGGTGGCTACACCTTC.

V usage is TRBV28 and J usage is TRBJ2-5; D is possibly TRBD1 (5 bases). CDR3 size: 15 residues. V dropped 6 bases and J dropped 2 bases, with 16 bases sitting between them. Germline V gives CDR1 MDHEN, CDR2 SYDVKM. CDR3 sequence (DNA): TGTGCCAGCAGCAGGGTGCGATCCGGACAAGAGACCCAGTACTTC. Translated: CASSRVRSGQETQYF.

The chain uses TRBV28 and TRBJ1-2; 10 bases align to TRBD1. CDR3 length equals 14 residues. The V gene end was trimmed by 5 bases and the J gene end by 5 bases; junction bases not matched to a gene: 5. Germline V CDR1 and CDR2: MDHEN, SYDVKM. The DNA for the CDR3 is TGTGCCAGCAGTGCTCCGGGACAGGGGTATGGCTACACCTTC. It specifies CASSAPGQGYGYTF.

Here the CDR3 DNA reads TGTGCCAGCAGCCAAGAACTGTGGGAGTCCAATGAGCAGTTCTTC. Its translation is CASSQELWESNEQFF. J is TRBJ2-1 and V is TRBV4-2; possible D gene TRBD2, 5 bases. The V gene's germline CDR1 is LGHNA and CDR2 YNFKEQ. This CDR3 is built from 15 residues. The V and J ends lost 0 bases and 6 bases respectively, with 12 bases between them.